The 26 T cell receptor beta chains in this list originate from one sample, sequenced in a study of neurological immune-mediated disorders. As to time point: longitudinal time-point 1 (baseline). Each CDR3 protein gets one entry after TCRdb re-called the 5' RACE reads with MiXCR. The sample contains about 60,000 distinct CDR3 sequences, about 11% of which appear only once. The sequenced material came from PBMCs. The source of these receptors is a male donor with HTLV-1-associated myelopathy (HAM/TSP).

This clonotype occurred many times. The J gene is TRBJ2-5, the V gene TRBV29-1; D could derive from TRBD1 or TRBD2 (5 bases each). The CDR3 sequence is 12 residues long. The ends were cut back, 6 bases at V and 2 bases at J, with 10 bases in the middle. Per germline, CDR1 SQVTM and CDR2 ANQGSEA. The CDR3 DNA sequence: TGCAGCGTGGGGGAAGGACAAGAGACCCAGTACTTC. Amino acids: CSVGEGQETQYF.

This clonotype was recorded at least ten times. J is TRBJ2-5 and V is TRBV20-1; TRBD1 agrees at 8 bases. In germline, CDR1 is DFQATT, CDR2 SNEGSKA (reference sequence). The length of the CDR3 is 12 residues. V lost 6 bases, J lost 5 bases, and 5 bases stayed unmatched. As DNA, the CDR3 is TGCAGTGCAAGACAGGGGCAGGAGACCCAGTACTTC. Translated, it gives CSARQGQETQYF.

This clonotype was detected ten times or more. The chain joins TRBV28 to TRBJ1-1; D gene unclear. The ends were cut back, 8 bases at V and 1 base at J, with 5 bases in the middle. The CDR3 spans 11 residues. CDR1 and CDR2 (germline): MDHEN, SYDVKM. CDR3 DNA sequence: TGTGCCAGCCGGGAGAACACTGAAGCTTTCTTT. Translation gives CASRENTEAFF. Based on the CDR3 plus reference TRBV28 and TRBJ1-1, the full variable domain is DVKVTQSSRYLVKRTGEKVFLECVQDMDHENMFWYRQDPGLGLRLIYFSYDVKMKEKGDIPEGYSVSREKKERFSLILESASTNQTSMYLCASRENTEAFFGQGTRLTVV.

Ten or more counts support this clonotype. The V gene is TRBV6-6, the J gene TRBJ1-3; D might be TRBD1 (5 bases). The CDR3 is made up of 13 amino acids. CDR1 is MNHNY, CDR2 SVGAGI, per germline (reference sequence). V gave up 6 bases and J gave up 3 bases, with 9 bases separating them. In DNA form, the CDR3 reads TGTGCCAGCAGCCCCGGGGGTGGAAACACCATATATTTT. Translated, it gives CASSPGGGNTIYF.

Remarks on this clonotype: The germline gene is not matched at one end of the junction; a read error may be the cause. The chain joins TRBV12-3 or TRBV12-4 to TRBJ2-6; D may match TRBD1 or TRBD2 (5 bases each). This CDR3 comprises 15 residues. The CDR3 here is CAISLRGSGANVLTF. The CDR3 DNA follows: TGTGCCATCAGTTTGAGGGGCTCTGGGGCCAACGTCCTGACTTTT.

This clonotype turned up a few times. The rearrangement links TRBV7-9 to TRBJ2-1, with D tentatively TRBD1 or TRBD2 (5 bases each). The V and J ends lost 3 bases and 8 bases respectively, with 14 bases between them. CDR3 length equals 14 residues. The germline gives CDR1 SEHNR, CDR2 FQNEAQ (reference sequence). The DNA of the CDR3 is TGTGCCAGCAGCTTTTTTGTGGGGGTGGATGAGCAGTTCTTC. Amino acid sequence: CASSFFVGVDEQFF.

There are many counts of this clonotype. V gene TRBV7-2 combines with J gene TRBJ1-3; D ambiguous. This CDR3 comprises 14 residues. Trimming stripped 5 bases from V and 0 bases from J, with 8 bases between. Germline assignment: CDR1 SGHTA and CDR2 FQGNSA. This chain's CDR3 is CASSPHDSGNTIYF. The CDR3 DNA follows: TGTGCCAGCAGCCCTCACGACTCTGGAAACACCATATATTTT.

This clonotype appeared many times. The rearrangement links TRBV7-9 to TRBJ2-3; TRBD2 might be the D (7 bases). This CDR3 has 15 amino acids. The V end was cut by 3 bases, the J end by 1 base, with 11 bases between. Per germline, CDR1 SEHNR and CDR2 FQNEAQ (reference sequence). CDR3 sequence (DNA): TGTGCCAGCAGCTTCAGAGGGGGGGGCACAGATACGCAGTATTTT. Translation: CASSFRGGGTDTQYF.

This clonotype was detected only once. The chain combines TRBV7-7 with TRBJ2-3; D unresolved. CDR1 and CDR2 (germline): SSHAT, FNYEAQ (reference sequence). V was shortened by 5 bases and J by 1 base, with 7 bases between the two germline ends. This CDR3 has 13 amino acids. The CDR3 sequence: CASSPSRTDTQYF. Here the CDR3 DNA reads TGTGCCAGCAGCCCAAGCCGCACAGATACGCAGTATTTT. The full variable domain, its missing parts supplied by reference TRBV7-7 and TRBJ2-3, is GAGVSQSPRYKVTKRGQDVTLRCDPISSHATLYWYQQALGQGPEFLTYFNYEAQPDKSGLPSDRFSAERPEGSISTLTIQRTEQRDSAMYRCASSPSRTDTQYFGPGTRLTVL.

At least ten counts were recorded for this clonotype. The chain is built from TRBV28 and TRBJ1-5; D is uncertain. Germline V gene sequence: CDR1 MDHEN, CDR2 SYDVKM. The V gene lost 2 bases and the J gene lost 0 bases, with 5 bases spanning the gap. This CDR3 is built from 14 residues. CDR3 amino acids: CASSLTYSNQPQHF. CDR3 sequence (DNA): TGTGCCAGCAGTTTAACGTATAGCAATCAGCCCCAGCATTTT.

There are many counts of this clonotype. J is TRBJ2-2 and V is TRBV9; TRBD2 aligns across 8 bases. The CDR3 spans 16 residues. Per the germline V gene, CDR1 is SGDLS and CDR2 is YYNGEE. V lost 0 bases to trimming and J lost 6 bases; unmatched junction nucleotides: 7. The CDR3 region has the DNA TGTGCCAGCAGCGTAGACAACGGGGGGGCCTCCGGGGAGCTGTTTTTT. It yields the protein CASSVDNGGASGELFF.

This clonotype appeared a few times. The genes are TRBV9 and TRBJ1-2, with no clear D. The CDR3 sequence is 14 residues long. Germline V CDR1 and CDR2: SGDLS, YYNGEE. V lost 5 bases and J lost 4, with 15 bases in between. CDR3 bases: TGTGCCAGCAGGGCGCCTTTTCGACGCTATGGCTACACCTTC. It yields the protein CASRAPFRRYGYTF.

This clonotype has at least ten counts. This sequence joins TRBV5-1 and TRBJ2-3, with 11 nucleotides matching TRBD1. Germline-derived CDR1 and CDR2 are SGHRS and YFSETQ. Germline trimming cut 0 bases from V and 4 bases from J; bases unmatched to any gene: 7. The CDR3 extends over 17 amino acids. The CDR3 sequence: CASSLAKGTGGADTQYF. CDR3 in DNA: TGCGCCAGCAGCTTGGCCAAGGGGACAGGGGGGGCAGATACGCAGTATTTT.

The table lists this clonotype with many counts. This chain links TRBV20-1 with TRBJ1-6, with D tentatively TRBD1 (5 bases). Germline loops: CDR1 DFQATT, CDR2 SNEGSKA (reference sequence). The CDR3 is 15 residues long. Trimming shortened V by 3 bases and J by 6 bases, and 15 bases separated the two germline ends. CDR3: CSASLGIGANSPLHF. CDR3 DNA: TGCAGTGCTAGCCTGGGGATAGGGGCTAATTCACCCCTCCACTTT.

Ten or more counts support this clonotype. This chain links TRBV19 with TRBJ2-1, with TRBD2 identical over 8 bases. Per germline, CDR1 LNHDA and CDR2 SQIVND (reference sequence). This CDR3 is built from 15 residues. V lost 6 bases, J lost 7 bases, and 11 bases stayed unmatched. The CDR3 region is CASRLGTSGGNEQFF. The CDR3 nucleotides are TGTGCCAGTAGATTGGGGACTAGTGGAGGTAATGAGCAGTTCTTC.

At least ten counts were recorded for this clonotype. The chain joins TRBV20-1 to TRBJ1-5; TRBD1 aligns across 7 bases. Trimming removed 5 bases from V and 4 bases from J; junction bases left unmatched: 5. The CDR3 contains 13 residues. CDR1 and CDR2 from the germline V gene are DFQATT and SNEGSKA (reference sequence). The CDR3 DNA reads as TGCAGTGCTTCCCAGGGGGGGAATCAGCCCCAGCATTTT. This codes for CSASQGGNQPQHF.

This CDR3 reads CASSFPGSAEAFF. The CDR3 bases are TGTGCCAGTAGTTTTCCAGGGAGCGCTGAAGCTTTCTTT. The chain is built from TRBV19 and TRBJ1-1; weak D call: TRBD1 (5 bases). The ends were cut back, 5 bases at V and 6 bases at J, with 13 bases in the middle. This CDR3 is 13 amino acids long. Germline loops: CDR1 LNHDA, CDR2 SQIVND (reference sequence).

This clonotype was picked up many times. This sequence joins TRBV4-2 and TRBJ2-7; no clear D gene. CDR3 length: 13 amino acids. The V gene lost 0 bases and the J gene lost 6 bases, with 9 bases spanning the gap. CDR1 and CDR2 (germline): LGHNA, YNFKEQ. CDR3: CASSQDLGFEQYF. As DNA, the CDR3 is TGTGCCAGCAGCCAAGATCTGGGTTTCGAGCAGTACTTC.

Many counts were recorded for this clonotype. The chain has TRBV5-1 and TRBJ2-2, with D maybe TRBD1 (5 bases). The CDR3 is 17 residues long. V lost 1 base and J lost 7, with 20 bases in between. Germline V gives CDR1 SGHRS, CDR2 YFSETQ. CDR3 region: CASSLNHQENGHGELFF. The CDR3 DNA reads TGCGCCAGCAGCTTGAACCACCAGGAAAACGGACACGGGGAGCTGTTTTTT.

About this clonotype itself: This may stem from a read error, because a much larger clone lies one nucleotide away. This chain connects TRBV7-9 to TRBJ1-4, with D maybe TRBD1 (6 bases). This CDR3 spans 15 amino acids. Germline V gene sequence: CDR1 SEHNR, CDR2 FQNEAQ (reference sequence). The CDR3 DNA is TGTGTCAGCAGCTTACGACAGGCGACTAATGAAAAACTGTTTTTT. Translating it yields CVSSLRQATNEKLFF.

This clonotype has ten or more counts. V and J are TRBV7-9 and TRBJ1-1; TRBD1 aligns across 8 bases. This CDR3 is built from 16 residues. Unmatched junction bases numbered 11, after V lost 4 bases and J lost 4 bases. Germline V gene data show CDR1 as SEHNR and CDR2 as FQNEAQ (reference sequence). Here the CDR3 DNA reads TGTGCCAGCAGCTCCACTCCAGGGGGCCGGGGCACTGAAGCTTTCTTT. This encodes CASSSTPGGRGTEAFF. The full variable domain, completed using reference TRBV7-9 and TRBJ1-1, is DTGVSQNPRHKITKRGQNVTFRCDPISEHNRLYWYRQTLGQGPEFLTYFQNEAQLEKSRLLSDRFSAERPKGSFSTLEIQRTEQGDSAMYLCASSSTPGGRGTEAFFGQGTRLTVV.

This clonotype has ten or more counts. The rearrangement joins TRBV4-3 to TRBJ2-5; perhaps TRBD1 as D (5 bases). CDR3 size: 15 residues. Deletions cut 0 bases from V and 4 bases from J, with 12 bases between. The germline V gene has CDR1 LGHNA and CDR2 YSLEER. The CDR3 spells CASSQDKGPGETQYF. The DNA of the CDR3 is TGCGCCAGCAGCCAAGATAAGGGGCCTGGAGAGACCCAGTACTTC.

At least ten counts were recorded for this clonotype. CDR3: CASSPTGANEKLFF. The DNA of the CDR3 is TGTGCCAGCAGCCCAACAGGGGCGAATGAAAAACTGTTTTTT. This chain links TRBV3-1 with TRBJ1-4, with 7 bases matching TRBD1. V was clipped by 4 bases and J by 5 bases; unmatched bases: 4. Germline-derived CDR1 and CDR2 are LGHDT and YNNKEL (reference sequence). The CDR3 consists of 14 residues.

This clonotype has at least ten counts. This chain links TRBV29-1 with TRBJ1-4; D gene uncertain. There are 14 residues in the CDR3. Trimming took 6 bases from V and 7 from J, leaving 18 bases between them. Looked up from germline, CDR1 is SQVTM and CDR2 is ANQGSEA. The CDR3 DNA is TGCAGCGTAAAACTCCGGGCCACGCGTGAAAAACTGTTTTTT. It encodes CSVKLRATREKLFF.

This clonotype was seen ten or more times. V usage is TRBV7-8 and J usage is TRBJ2-7, with a tentative D call TRBD1 (6 bases). The CDR3 extends over 16 amino acids. Germline lookup yields CDR1 SGHVS and CDR2 FQNEAQ. V was cut by 3 bases and J by 2 bases, with 17 bases left in between. The CDR3 bases are TGTGCCAGCAGCTTTATGGTGGGGGCGATAGCCTACGAGCAGTACTTC. This sequence encodes CASSFMVGAIAYEQYF.

At least ten counts were recorded for this clonotype. This rearrangement joins TRBV21-1 to TRBJ2-3; the D call TRBD1 from the table was never checked on the DNA. TRBV21-1 is described as a pseudogene. This CDR3 comprises 13 residues. Here the CDR3 reads CASSKVSEDTQYF. In DNA form, the CDR3 reads TGTGCCAGCAGCAAAGTGTCCGAGGATACGCAGTATTTT.